This is a list of T cell receptor beta chains from one sample in a study of OX40 agonist ivuxolimab in advanced cancers. TCRdb keeps only in-frame clones here, not all; method: immunoSEQ multiplex PCR. The data contain 96,000 or so clones, 90% of them singletons. Sequenced material: CD4+ or CD8+ T cells sorted from blood, taken in a trial of the OX40 agonist ivuxolimab. The receptors shown here come from an adult with an advanced solid tumor such as melanoma, head and neck, liver or kidney cancer. Each CDR3 is given with its conserved first and last residue. The D gene is left open where the match is weak.

length	V	J	D	CDR3
17	TRBV7-9	TRBJ2-1	TRBD2	CASSPPGGRDRGNEQFF
16	TRBV7-3	TRBJ2-1	TRBD2	CASSQPGTSGWDEQFF
17	TRBV7-2	TRBJ1-3	.	CASSLARGLSTGNTIYF
14	TRBV5-6	TRBJ2-5	.	CASSFLRLGETQYF
16	TRBV28	TRBJ1-2	TRBD1	CASSLWRGQGVGGYTF
14	TRBV28	TRBJ2-7	TRBD1	CASRTSRGNYEQYF
16	TRBV15	TRBJ2-1	.	CATSSLSPNSYNEQFF
13	TRBV6-5	TRBJ1-2	.	CASSYSRAPGYTF
15	TRBV28	TRBJ1-5	.	CASSLDRGGNQPQHF
15	TRBV28	TRBJ2-7	TRBD1	CASSSPGQLGYEQYF
16	TRBV9	TRBJ2-1	TRBD1	CASSLDRAVSYNEQFF
12	TRBV5-6	TRBJ2-7	.	CASSLIGSEQYF
15	TRBV9	TRBJ2-1	TRBD2	CASRLGTSGNNEQFF
12	TRBV5-4	TRBJ2-3	.	CASSVSTDTQYF
16	TRBV5-1	TRBJ2-7	TRBD1	CASSSTGTKVSYEQYF
14	TRBV5-1	TRBJ2-7	TRBD2	CASVKEASGSKQYF
14	TRBV11-2	TRBJ2-3	.	CASSFGLRTDTQYF
16	TRBV7-2	TRBJ2-6	TRBD2	CASSWGTSSGANVLTF
18	TRBV5-6	TRBJ1-2	TRBD1	CASSSTGGVLELRDGYTF
14	TRBV27	TRBJ2-2	.	CASSRTVNTGELFF
15	TRBV12-5	TRBJ2-1	TRBD2	CASGPGLAGGNEQFF
15	TRBV5-1	TRBJ2-2	.	CASNPLEERTGELFF
15	TRBV7-2	TRBJ1-4	.	CASSLGNTGREKLFF
18	TRBV5-1	TRBJ2-1	.	CASSNKLRDFPSYNEQFF
12	TRBV18	TRBJ1-6	.	CASWDGNSPLHF
15	TRBV6-5	TRBJ2-7	TRBD2	CASSPRGLASYEQYF
16	TRBV19	TRBJ2-7	TRBD2	CASSNPGLAGVHEQYF
16	TRBV25-1	TRBJ1-1	.	CASSEWELADRTEAFF
14	TRBV9	TRBJ1-6	.	CASSPRDRNSPLHF
16	TRBV7-2	TRBJ2-5	TRBD2	CASSPGLAGGQETQYF
18	TRBV15	TRBJ2-1	TRBD2	CATSRDPGLAGVANEQFF
14	TRBV19	TRBJ1-5	.	CASSIQAGNQPQHF
16	TRBV5-4	TRBJ2-3	TRBD2	CASSLRTSGSSDTQYF